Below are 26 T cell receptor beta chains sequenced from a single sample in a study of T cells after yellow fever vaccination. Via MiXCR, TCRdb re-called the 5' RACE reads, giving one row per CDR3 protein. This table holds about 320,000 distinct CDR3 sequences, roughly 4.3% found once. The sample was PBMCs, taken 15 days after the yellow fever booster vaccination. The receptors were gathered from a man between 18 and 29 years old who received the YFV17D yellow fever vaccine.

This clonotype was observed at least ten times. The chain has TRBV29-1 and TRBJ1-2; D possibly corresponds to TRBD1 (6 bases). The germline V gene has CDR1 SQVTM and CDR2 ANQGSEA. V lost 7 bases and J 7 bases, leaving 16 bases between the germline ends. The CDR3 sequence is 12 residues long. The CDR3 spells CSGLQGPSGYTF. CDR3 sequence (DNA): TGCAGCGGCCTACAGGGCCCTAGTGGCTACACCTTC. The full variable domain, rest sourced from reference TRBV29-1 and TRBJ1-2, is SAVISQKPSRDICQRGTSLTIQCQVDSQVTMMFWYRQQPGQSLTLIATANQGSEATYESGFVIDKFPISRPNLTFSTLTVSNMSPEDSSIYLCSGLQGPSGYTFGSGTRLTVV.

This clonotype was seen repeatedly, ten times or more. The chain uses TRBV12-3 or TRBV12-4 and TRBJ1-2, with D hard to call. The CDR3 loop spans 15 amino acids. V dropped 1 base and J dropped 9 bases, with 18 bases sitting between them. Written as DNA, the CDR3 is TGTGCCAGCAGTTTAGGAATGTTCAACCAAGGGAGCTACACCTTC. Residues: CASSLGMFNQGSYTF.

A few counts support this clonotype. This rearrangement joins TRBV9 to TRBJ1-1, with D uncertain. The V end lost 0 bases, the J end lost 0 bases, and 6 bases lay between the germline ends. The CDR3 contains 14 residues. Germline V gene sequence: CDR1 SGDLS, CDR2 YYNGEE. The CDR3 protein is CASSVAGMNTEAFF. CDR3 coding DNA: TGTGCCAGCAGCGTAGCAGGTATGAACACTGAAGCTTTCTTT.

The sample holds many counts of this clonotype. The CDR3 coding sequence is TGTGCCAGCAGCCCGGTCAATGAGCAGTTCTTC. This translates into CASSPVNEQFF. The chain has TRBV7-9 and TRBJ2-1; no firm D call. The germline V and J ends were trimmed by 5 bases and 6 bases, with 5 bases remaining between them. CDR3 length: 11 residues. Germline CDR1 and CDR2: SEHNR and FQNEAQ (reference sequence).

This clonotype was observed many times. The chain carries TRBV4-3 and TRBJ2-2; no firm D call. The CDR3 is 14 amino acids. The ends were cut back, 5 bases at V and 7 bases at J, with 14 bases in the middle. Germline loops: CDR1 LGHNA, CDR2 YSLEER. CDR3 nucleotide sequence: TGCGCCAGCAGCGCCCACCCGAGTGACGGGGAGCTGTTTTTT. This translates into CASSAHPSDGELFF.

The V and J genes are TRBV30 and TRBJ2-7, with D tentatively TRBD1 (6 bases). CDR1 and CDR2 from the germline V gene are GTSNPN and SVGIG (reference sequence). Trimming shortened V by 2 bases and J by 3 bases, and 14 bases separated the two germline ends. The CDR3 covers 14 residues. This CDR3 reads CAWSLRTELYEQYF. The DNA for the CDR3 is TGTGCCTGGAGTCTCCGGACAGAACTCTACGAGCAGTACTTC.

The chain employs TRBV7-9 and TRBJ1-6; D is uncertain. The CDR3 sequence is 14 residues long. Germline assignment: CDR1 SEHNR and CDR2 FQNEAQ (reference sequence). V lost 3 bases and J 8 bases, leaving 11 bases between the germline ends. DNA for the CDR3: TGTGCCAGCAGCTTCTTATACCCGGATTCACCCCTCCACTTT. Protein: CASSFLYPDSPLHF.

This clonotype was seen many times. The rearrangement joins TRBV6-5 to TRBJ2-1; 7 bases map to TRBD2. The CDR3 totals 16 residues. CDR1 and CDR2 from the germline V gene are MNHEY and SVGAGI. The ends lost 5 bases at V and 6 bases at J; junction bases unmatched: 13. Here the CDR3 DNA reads TGTGCCAGCAGTCCTCTGGGGGGGGGGTTATCCAATGAGCAGTTCTTC. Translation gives CASSPLGGGLSNEQFF.

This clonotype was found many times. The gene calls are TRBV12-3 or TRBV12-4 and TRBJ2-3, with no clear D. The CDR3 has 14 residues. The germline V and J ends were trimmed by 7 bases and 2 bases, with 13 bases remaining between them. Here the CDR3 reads CASTTGPTTDTQYF. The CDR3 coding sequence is TGTGCCAGCACCACCGGGCCCACCACAGATACGCAGTATTTT.

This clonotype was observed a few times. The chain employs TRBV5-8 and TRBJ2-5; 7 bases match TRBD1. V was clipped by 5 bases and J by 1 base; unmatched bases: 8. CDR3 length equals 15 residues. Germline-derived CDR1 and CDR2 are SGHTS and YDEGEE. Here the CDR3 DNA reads TGTGCCAGCAGTCCCATAGGACAGGTCCAAGAGACCCAGTACTTC. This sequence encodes CASSPIGQVQETQYF.

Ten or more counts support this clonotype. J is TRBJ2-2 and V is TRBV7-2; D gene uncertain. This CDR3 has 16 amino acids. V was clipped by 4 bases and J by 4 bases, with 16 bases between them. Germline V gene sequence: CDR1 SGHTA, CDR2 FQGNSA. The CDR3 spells CASSSSRNPGTGELFF. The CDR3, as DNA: TGTGCCAGCAGCTCATCCAGGAATCCAGGCACCGGGGAGCTGTTTTTT. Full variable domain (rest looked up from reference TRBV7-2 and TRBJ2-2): GAGVSQSPSNKVTEKGKDVELRCDPISGHTALYWYRQSLGQGLEFLIYFQGNSAPDKSGLPSDRFSAERTGGSVSTLTIQRTQQEDSAVYLCASSSSRNPGTGELFFGEGSRLTVL.

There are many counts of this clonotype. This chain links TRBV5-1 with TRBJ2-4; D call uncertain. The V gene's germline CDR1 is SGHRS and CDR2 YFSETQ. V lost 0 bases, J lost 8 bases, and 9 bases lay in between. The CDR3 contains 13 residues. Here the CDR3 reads CASSLGRQDIQYF. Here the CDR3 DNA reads TGCGCCAGCAGCTTGGGCAGGCAGGACATTCAGTACTTC.

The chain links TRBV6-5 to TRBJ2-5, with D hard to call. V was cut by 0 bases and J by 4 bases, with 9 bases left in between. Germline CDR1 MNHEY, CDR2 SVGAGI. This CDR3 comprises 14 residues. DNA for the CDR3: TGTGCCAGCAGTTACTCAGGGTCCTTAGAGACCCAGTACTTC. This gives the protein CASSYSGSLETQYF.

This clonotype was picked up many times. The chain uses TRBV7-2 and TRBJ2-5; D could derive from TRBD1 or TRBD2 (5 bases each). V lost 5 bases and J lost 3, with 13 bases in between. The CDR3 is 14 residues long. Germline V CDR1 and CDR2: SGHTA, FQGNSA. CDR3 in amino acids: CASSKPGREETQYF. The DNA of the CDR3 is TGTGCCAGCAGCAAGCCGGGACGGGAAGAGACCCAGTACTTC.

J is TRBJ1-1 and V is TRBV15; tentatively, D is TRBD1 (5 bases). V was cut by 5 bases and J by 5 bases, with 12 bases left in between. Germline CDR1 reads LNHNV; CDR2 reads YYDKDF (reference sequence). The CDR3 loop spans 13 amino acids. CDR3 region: CATSPRGRTEAFF. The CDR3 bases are TGTGCCACCAGCCCCCGGGGCCGGACTGAAGCTTTCTTT.

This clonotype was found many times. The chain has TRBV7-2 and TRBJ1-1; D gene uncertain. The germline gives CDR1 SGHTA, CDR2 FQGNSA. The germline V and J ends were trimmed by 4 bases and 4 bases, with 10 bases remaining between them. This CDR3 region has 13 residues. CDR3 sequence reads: CASSWDGGTEAFF. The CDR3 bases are TGTGCCAGCAGCTGGGATGGCGGCACTGAAGCTTTCTTT.

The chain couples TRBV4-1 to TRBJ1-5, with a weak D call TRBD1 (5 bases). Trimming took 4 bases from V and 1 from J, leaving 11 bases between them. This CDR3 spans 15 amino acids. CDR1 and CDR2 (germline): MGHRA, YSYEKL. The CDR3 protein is CASSPSWDSNQPQHF. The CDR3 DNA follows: TGCGCCAGCAGCCCCAGTTGGGACAGCAATCAGCCCCAGCATTTT.

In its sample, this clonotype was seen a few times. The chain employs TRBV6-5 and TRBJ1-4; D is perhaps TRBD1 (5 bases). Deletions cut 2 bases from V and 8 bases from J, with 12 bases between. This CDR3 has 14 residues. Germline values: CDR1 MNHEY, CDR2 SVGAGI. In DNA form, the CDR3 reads TGTGCCAGCAGTTACCGGCAGGGAGGGGAAAAACTGTTTTTT. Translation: CASSYRQGGEKLFF.

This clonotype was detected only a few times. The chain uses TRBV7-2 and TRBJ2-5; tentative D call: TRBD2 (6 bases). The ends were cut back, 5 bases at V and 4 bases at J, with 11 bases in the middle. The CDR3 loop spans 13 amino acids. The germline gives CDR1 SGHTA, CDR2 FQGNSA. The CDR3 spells CASSRDFTETQYF. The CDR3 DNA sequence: TGTGCCAGCAGCCGGGACTTCACAGAGACCCAGTACTTC.

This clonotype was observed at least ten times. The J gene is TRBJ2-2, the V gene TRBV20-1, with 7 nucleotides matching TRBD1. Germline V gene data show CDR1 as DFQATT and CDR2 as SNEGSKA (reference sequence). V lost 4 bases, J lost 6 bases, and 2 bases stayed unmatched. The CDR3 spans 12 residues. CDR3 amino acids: CSANRGAGELFF. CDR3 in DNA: TGCAGTGCTAACAGGGGAGCCGGGGAGCTGTTTTTT.

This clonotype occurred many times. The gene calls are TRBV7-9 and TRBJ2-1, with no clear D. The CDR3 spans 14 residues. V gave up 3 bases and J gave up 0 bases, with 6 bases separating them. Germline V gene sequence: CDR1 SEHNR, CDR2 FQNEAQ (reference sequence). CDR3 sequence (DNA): TGTGCCAGCAGCTTTATTAGCTCCTACAATGAGCAGTTCTTC. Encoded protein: CASSFISSYNEQFF.

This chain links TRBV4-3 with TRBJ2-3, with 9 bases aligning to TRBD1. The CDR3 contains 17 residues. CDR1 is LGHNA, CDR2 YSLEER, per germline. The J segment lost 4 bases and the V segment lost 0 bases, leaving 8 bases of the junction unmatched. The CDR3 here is CASSQDGQGLGADTQYF. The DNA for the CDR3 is TGCGCCAGCAGCCAAGATGGACAGGGGTTGGGCGCAGATACGCAGTATTTT.

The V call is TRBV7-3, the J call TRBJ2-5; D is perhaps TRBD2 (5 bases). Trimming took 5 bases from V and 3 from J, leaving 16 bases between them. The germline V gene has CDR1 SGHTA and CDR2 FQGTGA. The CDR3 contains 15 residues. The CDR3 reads CASSPTGIPKETQYF. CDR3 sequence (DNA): TGTGCCAGCAGCCCCACCGGGATACCAAAAGAGACCCAGTACTTC.

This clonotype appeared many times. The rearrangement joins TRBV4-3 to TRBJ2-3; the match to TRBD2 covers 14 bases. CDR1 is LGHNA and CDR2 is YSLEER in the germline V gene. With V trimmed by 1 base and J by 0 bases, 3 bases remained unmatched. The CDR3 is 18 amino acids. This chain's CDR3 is CASSQGLAGGPSTDTQYF. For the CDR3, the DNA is TGCGCCAGCAGCCAAGGACTAGCGGGGGGGCCTAGCACAGATACGCAGTATTTT.

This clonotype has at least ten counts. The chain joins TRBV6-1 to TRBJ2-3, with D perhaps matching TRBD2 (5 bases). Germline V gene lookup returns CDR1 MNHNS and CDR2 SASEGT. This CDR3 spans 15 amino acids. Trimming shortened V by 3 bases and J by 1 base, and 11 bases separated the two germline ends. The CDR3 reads CASSEGVVGTDTQYF. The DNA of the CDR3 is TGTGCCAGCAGTGAGGGAGTTGTAGGCACAGATACGCAGTATTTT.

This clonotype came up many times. The CDR3 DNA is TGCGCCAGCAGCCAAGATGGGATTTCACCCCTCCACTTT. Residues: CASSQDGISPLHF. The V gene is TRBV4-3, the J gene TRBJ1-6; no clear D. CDR3 length: 13 amino acids. V shed 0 bases and J shed 9 bases, with 6 bases lying between them. Germline V CDR1 and CDR2: LGHNA, YSLEER.